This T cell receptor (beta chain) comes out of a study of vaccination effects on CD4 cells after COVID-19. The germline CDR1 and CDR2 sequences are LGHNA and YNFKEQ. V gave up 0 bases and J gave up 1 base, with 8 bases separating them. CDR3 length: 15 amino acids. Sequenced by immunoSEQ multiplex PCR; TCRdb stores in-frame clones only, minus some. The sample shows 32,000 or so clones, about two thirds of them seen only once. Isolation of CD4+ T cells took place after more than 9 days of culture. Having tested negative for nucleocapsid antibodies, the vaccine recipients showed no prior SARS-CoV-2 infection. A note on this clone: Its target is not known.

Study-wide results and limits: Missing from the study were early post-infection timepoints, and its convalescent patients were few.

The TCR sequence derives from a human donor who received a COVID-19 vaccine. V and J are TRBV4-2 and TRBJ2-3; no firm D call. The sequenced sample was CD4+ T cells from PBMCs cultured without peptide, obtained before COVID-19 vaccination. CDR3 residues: CASSQELAGTDTQYF. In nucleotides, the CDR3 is TGTGCCAGCAGCCAAGAGTTAGCTGGCACAGATACGCAGTATTTT.